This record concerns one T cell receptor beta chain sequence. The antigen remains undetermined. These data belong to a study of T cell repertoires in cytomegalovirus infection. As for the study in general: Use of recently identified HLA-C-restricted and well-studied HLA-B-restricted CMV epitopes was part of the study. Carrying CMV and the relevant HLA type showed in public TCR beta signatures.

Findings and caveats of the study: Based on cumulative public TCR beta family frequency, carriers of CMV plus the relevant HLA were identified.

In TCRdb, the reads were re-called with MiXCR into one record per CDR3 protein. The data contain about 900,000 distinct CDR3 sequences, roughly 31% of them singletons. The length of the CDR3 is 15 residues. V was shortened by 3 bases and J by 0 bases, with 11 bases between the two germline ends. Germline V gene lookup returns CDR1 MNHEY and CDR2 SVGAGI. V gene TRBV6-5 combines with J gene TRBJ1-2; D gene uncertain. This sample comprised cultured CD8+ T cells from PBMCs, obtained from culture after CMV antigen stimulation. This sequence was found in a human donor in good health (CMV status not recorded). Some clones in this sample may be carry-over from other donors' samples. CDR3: CASSYGKHTNYGYTF. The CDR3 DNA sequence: TGTGCCAGCAGTTATGGCAAGCACACTAACTATGGCTACACCTTC.